These 20 T cell receptor beta chains came from one sample sequenced in a study of identifying expanded T cells in peripheral blood. Some clones are missing from TCRdb's copy, which holds only in-frame ones; the method was immunoSEQ multiplex PCR. This sample carries tens of thousands of clones, 88% of them seen once, and the ten largest clones take about 20%. Sequenced sample: blood. The receptors stem from a person aged 18 to 69 in good health.

This chain connects TRBV7-2 to TRBJ2-5, with D tentatively TRBD2 (5 bases). The CDR3 spans 16 residues. Germline V gene lookup returns CDR1 SGHTA and CDR2 FQGNSA. V lost 5 bases to trimming and J lost 5 bases, with 21 bases between them. DNA of the CDR3: TGTGCCAGCAGCCCCTGGACTTACTCAAGGGCGGAGACCCAGTACTTC. Residues: CASSPWTYSRAETQYF.

The CDR3 coding sequence is TGCGCCAGCAGCCAAGAGGGGGGCTCTGGGGCCAACGTCCTGACTTTC. It encodes CASSQEGGSGANVLTF. The rearrangement links TRBV4-3 to TRBJ2-6, with D perhaps TRBD2 (6 bases). V lost 0 bases and J 0 bases, leaving 6 bases between the germline ends. This CDR3 spans 16 amino acids. Germline V gene sequence: CDR1 LGHNA, CDR2 YSLEER.

The chain employs TRBV7-8 and TRBJ1-6, with no clear D. Per the germline V gene, CDR1 is SGHVS and CDR2 is FQNEAQ. The V gene lost 2 bases and the J gene lost 1 base, with 6 bases spanning the gap. The CDR3 contains 15 residues. The CDR3: CASSLFGSYNSPLHF. The CDR3 nucleotides are TGTGCCAGCAGCTTATTCGGGTCCTATAATTCACCCCTCCACTTT.

This clone showed up just a few times. The chain joins TRBV11-2 to TRBJ1-2; weak D call: TRBD1 (5 bases). This CDR3 region has 13 residues. Germline CDR1 SGHAT, CDR2 FQNNGV. Trimming removed 2 bases at V and 4 bases at J, with 8 bases between. CDR3 amino acids: CASSLQGPYGYTF. CDR3 DNA sequence: TGTGCCAGCAGCTTACAGGGCCCCTATGGCTACACCTTC.

V is TRBV9 and J is TRBJ2-1; TRBD2 aligns across 8 bases. CDR1 is SGDLS, CDR2 YYNGEE, per germline. Trimming took 4 bases from V and 3 from J; bases not matched to a gene: 9. This CDR3 spans 16 amino acids. The CDR3 reads CASSPAGATYYNEQFF. The CDR3 DNA is TGTGCCAGCAGCCCAGCGGGGGCGACCTACTACAATGAGCAGTTCTTC.

The chain joins TRBV9 to TRBJ1-6; TRBD1 is a possible D gene (5 bases). Between the trimmed V and J ends, which lost 4 bases and 4 bases, there was a span of 9 bases. The CDR3 consists of 14 residues. Germline loops: CDR1 SGDLS, CDR2 YYNGEE. The CDR3 region is CASSPWGYNSPLHF. The CDR3 coding sequence is TGTGCCAGCAGCCCGTGGGGGTATAATTCACCCCTCCACTTT.

J is TRBJ1-4 and V is TRBV7-9; D is unclear. This CDR3 has 17 residues. The V end lost 5 bases, the J end lost 4 bases, and 20 bases lay between the germline ends. Germline V gene sequence: CDR1 SEHNR, CDR2 FQNEAQ (reference sequence). The CDR3 loop is CASSPVASGLDNEKLFF. The CDR3 region has the DNA TGTGCCAGCAGCCCAGTGGCCTCAGGTCTGGATAATGAAAAACTGTTTTTT.

The V gene is TRBV7-9, the J gene TRBJ2-4, with TRBD2 as a possible D gene (5 bases). CDR1 is SEHNR, CDR2 FQNEAQ, per germline (reference sequence). The CDR3 consists of 14 residues. The germline V and J ends were trimmed by 7 bases and 3 bases, with 13 bases remaining between them. The CDR3 DNA follows: TGTGCCAGCACTCTGTTCGAGGGCAAAAACATTCAGTACTTC. Translated: CASTLFEGKNIQYF.

J is TRBJ2-2 and V is TRBV1; TRBD1, the D gene given by the table, was not confirmed from the DNA. TRBV1 has pseudogene status. CDR3 length: 16 residues. The CDR3 reads CTSSQVSHRKTGELFF. CDR3 DNA sequence: TGCACCAGCAGCCAAGTAAGCCACAGGAAGACCGGGGAGCTGTTTTTT.

J is TRBJ2-4 and V is TRBV11-2, with TRBD1 matching over 7 bases. V was clipped by 5 bases and J by 8 bases; unmatched bases: 12. Germline CDR1 reads SGHAT; CDR2 reads FQNNGV. This CDR3 is built from 15 residues. CDR3 amino acids: CASSVTRQGGDIQYF. The CDR3 nucleotides are TGTGCCAGCAGCGTCACGAGACAGGGTGGGGACATTCAGTACTTC.

The rearrangement uses TRBV28 and TRBJ1-5; D ambiguous. Trimming took off 3 bases at V and 4 bases at J, with 4 bases between the two ends. Germline lookup yields CDR1 MDHEN and CDR2 SYDVKM. This CDR3 region has 12 residues. CDR3 residues: CASSLENQPQHF. CDR3 in DNA: TGTGCCAGCAGTTTGGAGAATCAGCCCCAGCATTTT. Full variable domain (rest looked up from reference TRBV28 and TRBJ1-5): DVKVTQSSRYLVKRTGEKVFLECVQDMDHENMFWYRQDPGLGLRLIYFSYDVKMKEKGDIPEGYSVSREKKERFSLILESASTNQTSMYLCASSLENQPQHFGDGTRLSIL.

The chain employs TRBV7-2 and TRBJ1-1; D not resolved. The germline gives CDR1 SGHTA, CDR2 FQGNSA. The CDR3 is made up of 14 amino acids. The V end was cut by 4 bases, the J end by 5 bases, with 14 bases between. CDR3 amino acids: CASSSRWGGTEAFF. CDR3 coding DNA: TGTGCCAGCAGCTCCCGTTGGGGAGGGACTGAAGCTTTCTTT.

V is TRBV2 and J is TRBJ1-2, with D perhaps TRBD1 (6 bases). V was cut by 4 bases and J by 2 bases, with 11 bases left in between. In germline, CDR1 is SNHLY, CDR2 FYNNEI. This CDR3 region has 14 residues. The CDR3 loop is CASSGTVLNYGYTF. Written as DNA, the CDR3 is TGTGCCAGCAGTGGGACAGTCTTAAACTATGGCTACACCTTC.

This rearrangement joins TRBV7-6 to TRBJ1-4; D gene uncertain. The CDR3 runs to 15 residues. The V gene's germline CDR1 is SGHVS and CDR2 FNYEAQ. With 0 bases removed from V and 3 bases from J, the gap between germline ends came to 8 bases. CDR3 sequence reads: CASSLAYSPNEKLFF. CDR3 sequence (DNA): TGTGCCAGCAGCTTAGCGTACAGTCCTAATGAAAAACTGTTTTTT. Full variable domain (missing parts from reference TRBV7-6 and TRBJ1-4): GAGVSQSPRYKVTKRGQDVALRCDPISGHVSLYWYRQALGQGPEFLTYFNYEAQQDKSGLPNDRFSAERPEGSISTLTIQRTEQRDSAMYRCASSLAYSPNEKLFFGSGTQLSVL.

V usage is TRBV5-5 and J usage is TRBJ2-7; 9 bases align to TRBD1. Germline-derived CDR1 and CDR2 are SGHKS and YYEKEE (reference sequence). V was pared by 4 bases and J by 0 bases, with 11 bases of the junction left unmatched. There are 17 residues in the CDR3. CDR3 protein: CASSRKVGTGISYEQYF. The DNA of the CDR3 is TGTGCCAGCAGCCGAAAGGTAGGGACAGGGATCTCCTACGAGCAGTACTTC.

The J gene is TRBJ2-5, the V gene TRBV7-2; no definite D call. This CDR3 has 15 amino acids. Germline V lookup: CDR1 SGHTA, CDR2 FQGNSA. V lost 1 base and J lost 3, with 12 bases in between. CDR3 DNA sequence: TGTGCCAGCAGCTTAGGGTTAGGGATCAAAGAGACCCAGTACTTC. Translated: CASSLGLGIKETQYF.

This clone was observed once. The chain has TRBV9 and TRBJ2-3, with TRBD1 identical over 7 bases. Trimming at V came to 4 bases and at J to 3 bases, leaving 5 bases not matched to a gene. The CDR3 totals 14 residues. Germline V gives CDR1 SGDLS, CDR2 YYNGEE. DNA for the CDR3: TGTGCCAGCAGCCCTGAGACAGGGACAGATACGCAGTATTTT. Translating gives CASSPETGTDTQYF.

V and J are TRBV30 and TRBJ2-3; D gene uncertain. The CDR3 contains 11 residues. Germline CDR1 reads GTSNPN; CDR2 reads SVGIG (reference sequence). V was cut by 4 bases and J by 4 bases, with 6 bases left in between. The CDR3 sequence: CAWTLSDTQYF. The CDR3 nucleotides read TGTGCCTGGACCCTCTCAGATACGCAGTATTTT.

This clone is medium-sized. The CDR3 DNA sequence: TGTGCCAGCAGTTACGGACGGAGCACAGATACGCAGTATTTT. Translation: CASSYGRSTDTQYF. The chain carries TRBV6-6 and TRBJ2-3; D is ambiguous. CDR3 length: 14 residues. The V end was cut by 2 bases, the J end by 0 bases, with 6 bases between. CDR1 is MNHNY, CDR2 SVGAGI, per germline (reference sequence).

The rearrangement joins TRBV7-9 to TRBJ2-3; D remains unclear. CDR1 is SEHNR and CDR2 is FQNEAQ in the germline V gene (reference sequence). CDR3 length equals 12 residues. V was pared by 1 base and J by 4 bases, with 3 bases between. CDR3 nucleotides: TGTGCCAGCAGCTTAGTGGCAGATACGCAGTATTTT. It encodes CASSLVADTQYF.